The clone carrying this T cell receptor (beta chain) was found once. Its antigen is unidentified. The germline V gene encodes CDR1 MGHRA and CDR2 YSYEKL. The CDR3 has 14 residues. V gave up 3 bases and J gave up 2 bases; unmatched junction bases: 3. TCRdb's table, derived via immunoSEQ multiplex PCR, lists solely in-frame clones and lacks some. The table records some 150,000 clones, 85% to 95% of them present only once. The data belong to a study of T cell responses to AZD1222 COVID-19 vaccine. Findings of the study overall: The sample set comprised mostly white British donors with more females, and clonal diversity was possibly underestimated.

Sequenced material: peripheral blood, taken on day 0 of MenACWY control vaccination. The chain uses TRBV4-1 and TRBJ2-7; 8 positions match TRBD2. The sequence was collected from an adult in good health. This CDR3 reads CASSQLAGTYEQYF. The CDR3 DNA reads TGCGCCAGCAGCCAGTTAGCGGGAACCTACGAGCAGTACTTC.